The 15 T cell receptor beta chains listed next were all sequenced from one sample in a study of blood T cells in healthy people across ages. A J-beta primer mix and a sample-barcoded 5' primer were used in a second PCR of about 7 to 12 cycles. MiXCR, run by TCRdb on the 5' RACE reads, gives a single entry per CDR3 protein. The data contain approximately 1,000,000 distinct CDR3 sequences, more than 40% of them seen just once; the ten biggest clones take up approximately 20%. What was sequenced was blood. The source of these receptors is a woman aged 55-75 years in good health.

The chain couples TRBV6-6 to TRBJ2-7; perhaps TRBD2 as D (6 bases). CDR1 and CDR2 from the germline V gene are MNHNY and SVGAGI (reference sequence). Trimming pared 8 bases from V and 5 bases from J, leaving 25 bases between. The CDR3 is 16 residues long. The CDR3 nucleotides are TGTGCCAGCGGTTTTTCCTCCGGGACTTACGGGAACGAGCAGTACTTC. Its protein product is CASGFSSGTYGNEQYF.

This clonotype appeared a few times. V gene TRBV5-1 combines with J gene TRBJ2-3; D possibly corresponds to TRBD2 (5 bases). V was pared by 6 bases and J by 2 bases, with 10 bases between. CDR1 is SGHRS and CDR2 is YFSETQ in the germline V gene. The CDR3 consists of 13 residues. The CDR3 nucleotides read TGCGCCAGCACGCCACGGGACACAGATACGCAGTATTTT. It encodes CASTPRDTDTQYF. Full variable domain (missing parts from reference TRBV5-1 and TRBJ2-3): KAGVTQTPRYLIKTRGQQVTLSCSPISGHRSVSWYQQTPGQGLQFLFEYFSETQRNKGNFPGRFSGRQFSNSRSEMNVSTLELGDSALYLCASTPRDTDTQYFGPGTRLTVL.

The gene calls are TRBV12-3 or TRBV12-4 and TRBJ2-7, with 8 bases matching TRBD1. CDR3 length equals 13 residues. V shed 6 bases, J shed 1 base, and the junction held 2 bases outside the gene matches. The CDR3: CASSHRGSYEQYF. For the CDR3, the DNA is TGTGCCAGCAGCCACAGGGGGTCCTACGAGCAGTACTTC.

This clonotype has a handful of counts. The chain combines TRBV5-1 with TRBJ2-7; 9 bases are shared with TRBD2. Trimming took 0 bases from V and 6 from J; bases not matched to a gene: 4. Per germline, CDR1 SGHRS and CDR2 YFSETQ. CDR3 length equals 14 residues. In nucleotides, the CDR3 is TGCGCCAGCAGCTTGGGTGGGACTAGCCGCGAGCAGTACTTC. This translates into CASSLGGTSREQYF.

The CDR3 loop is CASSLAAGIGSEAFF. The CDR3 DNA reads TGCGCCAGCAGCTTGGCGGCAGGGATAGGATCTGAAGCTTTCTTT. V and J are TRBV5-1 and TRBJ1-1; the D gene is possibly TRBD1 (5 bases). The CDR3 is made up of 15 amino acids. V was cut by 0 bases and J by 6 bases, with 15 bases left in between. Germline V gene sequence: CDR1 SGHRS, CDR2 YFSETQ.

The chain combines TRBV29-1 with TRBJ1-6; D not certain. The germline V gene encodes CDR1 SQVTM and CDR2 ANQGSEA. The V end lost 2 bases, the J end lost 8 bases, and 4 bases lay between the germline ends. This CDR3 has 11 residues. The CDR3 nucleotides read TGCAGCGTTGAATTATATTCACCCCTCCACTTT. As protein: CSVELYSPLHF.

In its sample, this clonotype was seen once. V and J are TRBV20-1 and TRBJ2-1; 9 bases are shared with TRBD1. Germline V CDR1 and CDR2: DFQATT, SNEGSKA (reference sequence). The V and J ends lost 2 bases and 6 bases, in that order; junction bases with no gene match: 8. This CDR3 has 15 amino acids. The CDR3 bases are TGCAGTGCTAGACCGGGACAGGGATGGGCCAATGAGCAGTTCTTC. Amino acids: CSARPGQGWANEQFF.

This clonotype was seen a few times. CDR3 region: CASSLTGAPGEKLFF. As DNA, the CDR3 is TGCGCCAGCAGCTTAACAGGGGCCCCTGGGGAAAAACTGTTTTTT. V usage is TRBV5-1 and J usage is TRBJ1-4; 7 bases align to TRBD1. The V gene end was trimmed by 2 bases and the J gene end by 8 bases; junction bases not matched to a gene: 9. The CDR3 is 15 residues long. The germline CDR1 and CDR2 sequences are SGHRS and YFSETQ.

The chain uses TRBV30 and TRBJ2-3, with 7 bases identical to TRBD1. CDR1 is GTSNPN, CDR2 SVGIG, per germline (reference sequence). Trimming at V came to 7 bases and at J to 2 bases, leaving 9 bases not matched to a gene. The CDR3 runs 14 residues. The CDR3 protein is CAFQTGMDTDTQYF. CDR3 nucleotide sequence: TGTGCCTTCCAGACAGGGATGGACACAGATACGCAGTATTTT. Together with reference TRBV30 and TRBJ2-3, the CDR3 gives the full variable domain: SQTIHQWPATLVQPVGSPLSLECTVEGTSNPNLYWYRQAAGRGLQLLFYSVGIGQISSEVPQNLSASRPQDRQFILSSKKLLLSDSGFYLCAFQTGMDTDTQYFGPGTRLTVL.

The chain combines TRBV5-1 with TRBJ2-1; 8 bases fit TRBD1. The CDR3 extends over 19 amino acids. The germline V gene has CDR1 SGHRS and CDR2 YFSETQ. V was pared by 6 bases and J by 7 bases, with 24 bases of the junction left unmatched. The CDR3 DNA is TGCGCCAGCAACCGTCCCCTGGACAGGGAGGACGGGGGTGGTAATGAGCAGTTCTTC. It yields the protein CASNRPLDREDGGGNEQFF.

V gene TRBV12-3 or TRBV12-4 combines with J gene TRBJ2-3; TRBD2 agrees at 8 bases. V lost 2 bases and J lost 0; bases outside the gene matches: 7. CDR3 length equals 17 residues. The CDR3 DNA reads TGTGCCAGCAGTTTAATGGTCGGCGGGAGGAGCACAGATACGCAGTATTTT. It translates to CASSLMVGGRSTDTQYF.

This chain uses TRBV27 with TRBJ2-7; 8 nucleotides agree with TRBD2. The germline CDR1 and CDR2 sequences are MNHEY and SMNVEV (reference sequence). The CDR3 is 16 residues long. V lost 3 bases, J lost 3 bases, and 10 bases stayed unmatched. CDR3 loop: CASSFTGAGARYEQYF. CDR3 DNA sequence: TGTGCCAGCAGTTTTACTGGAGCGGGAGCCCGCTACGAGCAGTACTTC.

V gene TRBV20-1 combines with J gene TRBJ2-7; 10 nucleotides align to TRBD2. Germline V gives CDR1 DFQATT, CDR2 SNEGSKA (reference sequence). The CDR3 length is 15 residues. Losses at the gene ends were 1 base for V and 7 bases for J; bases not matched to a gene: 10. For the CDR3, the DNA is TGCAGTGCTAGAGTAAGCGGGAGGGCCTCGGGTGAGCAGTACTTC. This codes for CSARVSGRASGEQYF.

This clonotype has more than one count but fewer than ten. This chain joins TRBV6-5 and TRBJ2-4, with 7 positions matching TRBD1. The J call is doubtful: the DNA matches TRBJ2-7 better. The CDR3 runs 15 residues. The germline V gene encodes CDR1 MNHEY and CDR2 SVGAGI. The CDR3 protein is CASSYVQGSSYEQYF. CDR3 DNA: TGTGCCAGCAGTTACGTACAGGGGTCTTCCTACGAGCAGTACTTC.

The chain couples TRBV20-1 to TRBJ2-7, with TRBD2 identical over 8 bases. J lost 2 bases, V lost 6 bases, and 6 bases had no gene match. CDR1 is DFQATT and CDR2 is SNEGSKA in the germline V gene (reference sequence). This CDR3 is 13 amino acids long. The CDR3 nucleotides are TGCAGTGCCCCCCCAGCGGGAGCCTACGAGCAGTACTTC. It codes for CSAPPAGAYEQYF.